The 17 T cell receptor beta chains reported below all come from one sample, sequenced in a study of blood T cell repertoires in COVID-19. Some clones are missing from TCRdb's copy, which holds only in-frame ones; the method was immunoSEQ multiplex PCR. The sample holds some 60,000 clones, around 81% seen once. Material for sequencing was peripheral blood. The origin of the receptors is a man aged 55 to 70 with acute or convalescent COVID-19.

The CDR3 sequence is CASSARDSAPHYGYTF. As DNA, the CDR3 is TGTGCCAGCAGCGCACGGGACAGCGCCCCACACTATGGCTACACCTTC. The chain uses TRBV5-5 and TRBJ1-2, with 7 bases lining up with TRBD1. This CDR3 has 16 residues. Germline V gene lookup returns CDR1 SGHKS and CDR2 YYEKEE (reference sequence). Unmatched junction bases numbered 12, after V lost 4 bases and J lost 3 bases.

The chain uses TRBV5-1 and TRBJ2-7; D remains unclear. There are 11 residues in the CDR3. CDR1 is SGHRS, CDR2 YFSETQ, per germline. V was clipped by 4 bases and J by 3 bases, with 5 bases between them. The chain's CDR3 is CASSLNYEQYF. The CDR3 DNA reads TGCGCCAGCAGCCTAAACTACGAGCAGTACTTC.

V and J are TRBV28 and TRBJ1-5; TRBD1 is a possible D gene (6 bases). Germline lookup yields CDR1 MDHEN and CDR2 SYDVKM. Trimming left V 3 bases short and J 4 bases short, with 13 bases between. This CDR3 has 15 residues. DNA of the CDR3: TGTGCCAGCAGTTTCTTCACAGGGCATAATCAGCCCCAGCATTTT. Its translation: CASSFFTGHNQPQHF.

The chain has TRBV19 and TRBJ1-2; D not resolved. The V end was cut by 3 bases, the J end by 7 bases, with 12 bases between. The CDR3 totals 13 residues. The germline CDR1 and CDR2 sequences are LNHDA and SQIVND (reference sequence). The CDR3 sequence: CASSISRIGGYTF. The DNA of the CDR3 is TGTGCCAGTAGTATTTCCCGAATCGGTGGCTACACCTTC.

V and J are TRBV19 and TRBJ2-1; the match to TRBD2 covers 9 bases. Germline V CDR1 and CDR2: LNHDA, SQIVND (reference sequence). J lost 7 bases, V lost 5 bases, and 9 bases had no gene match. This CDR3 has 15 residues. The CDR3 DNA follows: TGTGCCAGTAGTCGGACGGGCGGGGGGGCGAATGAGCAGTTCTTC. This translates into CASSRTGGGANEQFF.

This CDR3 reads CASSFLPGLRGNQPQHF. CDR3 sequence (DNA): TGTGCCAGCAGCTTTTTACCGGGACTTCGAGGCAATCAGCCCCAGCATTTT. The chain has TRBV5-5 and TRBJ1-5; D might be TRBD1 (5 bases). The germline V gene has CDR1 SGHKS and CDR2 YYEKEE (reference sequence). The CDR3 length is 17 residues. The ends were cut back, 2 bases at V and 2 bases at J, with 17 bases in the middle.

The V and J genes are TRBV6-5 and TRBJ1-1; 10 bases agree with TRBD1. Germline values: CDR1 MNHEY, CDR2 SVGAGI. This CDR3 has 14 amino acids. With V trimmed by 6 bases and J by 2 bases, 3 bases remained unmatched. CDR3 region: CASRGQGRNTEAFF. The CDR3 DNA is TGTGCCAGCAGGGGACAGGGGCGAAACACTGAAGCTTTCTTT.

This clone was observed a handful of times. The chain employs TRBV5-6 and TRBJ1-6, with D uncertain. CDR1 and CDR2 (germline): SGHDT, YYEEEE. The V end was cut by 6 bases, the J end by 2 bases, with 18 bases between. This CDR3 is 17 amino acids long. CDR3 in DNA: TGTGCCAGCACCTTTAGGGAAGGACTTACCTATAATTCACCCCTCCACTTT. This sequence encodes CASTFREGLTYNSPLHF.

V usage is TRBV21-1 and J usage is TRBJ1-5. TRBV21-1 is described as a pseudogene. This CDR3 contains 11 residues. The CDR3 DNA sequence: TGTGCCAGCTTCGGTAATCAGCCCCAGCATTTT. It specifies CASFGNQPQHF.

The chain joins TRBV29-1 to TRBJ1-6; the match to TRBD1 covers 7 bases. J was trimmed by 9 bases and V by 6 bases; bases with no gene match: 11. The CDR3 contains 14 residues. The germline V gene encodes CDR1 SQVTM and CDR2 ANQGSEA. In nucleotides, the CDR3 is TGCAGCGTCCAGACAGGGAGTCTCTTTTCACCCCTCCACTTT. Encoded protein: CSVQTGSLFSPLHF.

The chain couples TRBV30 to TRBJ1-4; TRBD1 might be the D (5 bases). With 5 bases removed from V and 16 bases from J, the gap between germline ends came to 17 bases. Germline assignment: CDR1 GTSNPN and CDR2 SVGIG (reference sequence). CDR3 length: 11 residues. The CDR3, as DNA: TGTGCCTGGGCACGCACGGGACTCCCGTTTTTT. Protein sequence: CAWARTGLPFF.

The chain combines TRBV3-1 (or the pseudogene TRBV3-2) with TRBJ1-1; D is undetermined. V dropped 1 base and J dropped 4 bases, with 7 bases sitting between them. This CDR3 is 13 amino acids long. Germline-derived CDR1 and CDR2 are LGHDT and YNNKEL (reference sequence). CDR3 nucleotides: TGTGCCAGCAGCCAAGTGGTGAGCACTGAAGCTTTCTTT. Residues: CASSQVVSTEAFF.

The rearrangement uses TRBV6-6 and TRBJ2-7; 8 bases are shared with TRBD1. Germline trimming cut 5 bases from V and 1 base from J; bases unmatched to any gene: 4. Germline-derived CDR1 and CDR2 are MNHNY and SVGAGI (reference sequence). This CDR3 has 14 residues. CDR3 residues: CASSTGTGSYEQYF. The CDR3 bases are TGTGCCAGCAGTACCGGGACAGGATCCTACGAGCAGTACTTC.

The genes are TRBV12-3 or TRBV12-4 and TRBJ2-3, with D hard to call. There are 11 residues in the CDR3. With 6 bases removed from V and 7 bases from J, the gap between germline ends came to 8 bases. The CDR3 region is CASSQSYTQYF. As DNA, the CDR3 is TGTGCCAGCAGCCAGTCTTATACGCAGTATTTT.

The chain is built from TRBV27 and TRBJ2-7; the match to TRBD1 covers 7 bases. CDR1 is MNHEY and CDR2 is SMNVEV in the germline V gene (reference sequence). J lost 0 bases, V lost 5 bases, and 16 bases had no gene match. There are 18 residues in the CDR3. CDR3 protein: CASSPGQDRVRSSYEQYF. The CDR3 DNA follows: TGTGCCAGCAGTCCAGGACAGGACCGGGTTAGGAGCTCCTACGAGCAGTACTTC.

The V gene is TRBV28, the J gene TRBJ1-4, with 11 bases matching TRBD1. The length of the CDR3 is 17 residues. V trimming: 7 bases; J trimming: 4 bases; junction bases outside the gene matches: 11. CDR1 is MDHEN, CDR2 SYDVKM, per germline. CDR3 DNA: TGTGCCAGCACCCCCCGGAGGACAGGGGGCTTTAATGAAAAACTGTTTTTT. This sequence encodes CASTPRRTGGFNEKLFF. Combining the CDR3 with reference TRBV28 and TRBJ1-4 gives the whole variable domain DVKVTQSSRYLVKRTGEKVFLECVQDMDHENMFWYRQDPGLGLRLIYFSYDVKMKEKGDIPEGYSVSREKKERFSLILESASTNQTSMYLCASTPRRTGGFNEKLFFGSGTQLSVL.

The chain uses TRBV4-1 and TRBJ2-1, with 9 positions matching TRBD1. The CDR3 contains 16 residues. Germline loops: CDR1 MGHRA, CDR2 YSYEKL. V trimming: 3 bases; J trimming: 4 bases; junction bases outside the gene matches: 7. The CDR3 region has the DNA TGCGCCAGCAGCCACGTCGGACAGGGGAATTACAATGAGCAGTTCTTC. It specifies CASSHVGQGNYNEQFF.